These T cell receptor beta chains were read from a single sample in a study of Ad26.COV2.S vaccination and SARS-CoV-2 variants. This table comes from immunoSEQ multiplex PCR, and its TCRdb copy is limited to in-frame clones, with some not included. The sample gives 350,000 to 500,000 clones, 75% to 90% of which show up once; just over 2.5% is in the top ten. Specimen: peripheral blood, collected in a trial of Ad26.COV2.S vaccine versus placebo. The receptors derive from a person aged 18 to 59 who received the Ad26.COV2.S COVID-19 vaccine or a placebo. CDR3s include the opening cysteine and the closing phenylalanine or tryptophan. The D gene is left open where the match is weak. Clone size is shown for a subset of rows, as once, few, many or a class of expanded clone.

TRBV4-3	.	.	TRBJ1-6	TGCGCCAGCAGCCAGGGCTCAGGGGTTAGCTCCTATAATTCACCCCTCCACTTT	CASSQGSGVSSYNSPLHF
TRBV5-1	.	.	TRBJ1-4	TGCGCCAGCAGCACAGGGTCGGGTGAAAAACTGTTTTTT	CASSTGSGEKLFF
TRBV12-3/TRBV12-4	.	.	TRBJ1-2	TGTGCCAGCAGCCTGGGGCTACTTTATGGCTACACCTTC	CASSLGLLYGYTF
TRBV5-1	.	.	TRBJ2-5	TGCGCCAGCAGCTTGGTGGGAGGTGACGAAGAGACCCAGTACTTC	CASSLVGGDEETQYF
TRBV29-1	once	.	TRBJ1-2	TGCAGCGTTGACGGGTCAGCTAACTATGGCTACACCTTC	CSVDGSANYGYTF
TRBV29-1	once	.	TRBJ2-5	TGCAGCGCTGGAGGGGGGGGTACCGAGACCCAGTACTTC	CSAGGGGTETQYF
TRBV19	.	.	TRBJ2-1	TGTGCCAGTAGTACTGGATTTAATGAGCAGTTCTTC	CASSTGFNEQFF
TRBV4-3	.	.	TRBJ1-2	TGCGCCAGCAGCCACTTGACTACCAGGGACTACTATGGCTACACCTTC	CASSHLTTRDYYGYTF
TRBV4-3	.	.	TRBJ2-7	TGCGCCAGCAGCCACTCCAGGGGATTAGGCGAGCAGTACTTC	CASSHSRGLGEQYF
TRBV5-1	.	.	TRBJ1-5	TGCGCCAGCAGCTGGGACAGCAATCAGCCCCAGCATTTT	CASSWDSNQPQHF
TRBV2	.	.	TRBJ1-6	TGTGCCAGCAGTTTGGCCCGGGTGAATTCACCCCTCCACTTT	CASSLARVNSPLHF
TRBV3-1/TRBV3-2	.	.	TRBJ1-6	TGTGCCAGCAGCCAAGTTACAGGGTGGGACTCACCCCTCCACTTT	CASSQVTGWDSPLHF
TRBV6-5	.	.	TRBJ2-2	TGTGCCAGCAGTTTCCCACAGGACACCGGGGAGCTGTTTTTT	CASSFPQDTGELFF
TRBV4-3	.	.	TRBJ1-2	TGCGCCAGCAGCCAAGATCGGGAGACAAGAAACACCTTC	CASSQDRETRNTF
TRBV14	.	.	TRBJ1-3	TGTGCCAGCAGCCAAAGATGGGGGCGCAGCCCGGACTCTGGAAACACCATATATTTT	CASSQRWGRSPDSGNTIYF
TRBV7-3	.	.	TRBJ1-5	TGTGCCAGCAGCCAGGACATTGGACAGCCCCAGCATTTT	CASSQDIGQPQHF
TRBV4-1	few	.	TRBJ2-7	TGCGCCAGCAGCCACGAAGCTCACCACGAGCAGTACTTC	CASSHEAHHEQYF
TRBV6-5	.	TRBD2	TRBJ2-5	TGTGCCAGCAGTTTAGCGGGAGTTGAGACCCAGTACTTC	CASSLAGVETQYF
TRBV9	once	.	TRBJ1-4	TGTGCCAGCAGCGTAAGTGGGTGGGGCGAAAAACTGTTTTTT	CASSVSGWGEKLFF
TRBV25-1	.	.	TRBJ1-3	TGTGCCAGCAGTGACACCAGGGGTTCTGGAAACACCATATATTTT	CASSDTRGSGNTIYF
TRBV14	.	.	TRBJ2-5	TGTGCCAGCAGCCGAAACCGGCGGGGGACCCAGTACTTC	CASSRNRRGTQYF
TRBV3-1/TRBV3-2	.	.	TRBJ2-2	TGTGCCAGCAGCCACTTGTGGGACGGGGACACCGGGGAGCTGTTTTTT	CASSHLWDGDTGELFF
TRBV6-5	.	.	TRBJ2-7	TGTGCCAGCAGTCGGGCCCGAAACTACGAGCAGTACTTC	CASSRARNYEQYF
TRBV7-9	.	.	TRBJ2-5	TGTGCCAGCAGCTTAATAGGAGTGGAGACCCAGTACTTC	CASSLIGVETQYF
TRBV7-2	.	.	TRBJ1-5	TGTGCCAGCAGCTTGGGAGGGGCGCCTCAGCCCCAGCATTTT	CASSLGGAPQPQHF
TRBV5-1	.	TRBD1	TRBJ2-1	TGCGCCAGCAGCTTTACAGGGGGCCATGAGCAGTTCTTC	CASSFTGGHEQFF
TRBV21-1	.	.	TRBJ2-6	TGTGCCAGCAGCTCCCAGGACAGGGTTGGGGCCAACGTCCTGACTTTC	CASSSQDRVGANVLTF
TRBV6-5	.	TRBD1	TRBJ1-6	TGTGCCAGCAGTTACTCGGGACAGGGAGATTCACCCCTCCACTTT	CASSYSGQGDSPLHF
TRBV19	.	.	TRBJ1-3	TGTGCCAGTACCCCGACATCTGGAAACACCATATATTTT	CASTPTSGNTIYF
TRBV28	.	.	TRBJ1-3	TGTGCCAGCAGTTTAGCAGGGAGGGCGTCTGGAAACACCATATATTTT	CASSLAGRASGNTIYF
TRBV6-5	.	TRBD1	TRBJ2-1	TGTGCCACCGAGGGACAGAGGAATGAGCAGTTCTTC	CATEGQRNEQFF
TRBV7-2	.	.	TRBJ2-4	TGTGCCAGCAGCTCAAACTACAGGGTGTCAAACATTCAGTACTTC	CASSSNYRVSNIQYF
TRBV5-5	few	.	TRBJ2-7	TGTGCCAGCAGCCAGGGCGGAGACCGCTCCTACGAGCAGTACTTC	CASSQGGDRSYEQYF
TRBV6-2/TRBV6-3	.	TRBD2	TRBJ2-5	TGTGCCAGCAGTTACTGGGGGACTACTGAAGAGACCCAGTACTTC	CASSYWGTTEETQYF
TRBV28	.	TRBD1	TRBJ1-1	TGTGCCAGCAGCCAGCCGGGACAGGGGTTAGCTTTCTTT	CASSQPGQGLAFF
TRBV27	.	.	TRBJ1-2	TGTGCCAGCAGGTTACAGGGATCGGGGTGGGGCTACACCTTC	CASRLQGSGWGYTF
TRBV6-2/TRBV6-3	once	.	TRBJ1-1	TGTGCCAGCAGTTACCCCGCTCCGTATTCTCCCGTCACAGGGAACACTGAAGCTTTCTTT	CASSYPAPYSPVTGNTEAFF
TRBV2	few	.	TRBJ2-2	TGTGCCAGCACCTCCCACGCCGGGGAGCTGTTTTTT	CASTSHAGELFF
TRBV6-2/TRBV6-3	.	.	TRBJ1-5	TGTGCCAGCAGTGATGCAGGGGATCAGCCCCAGCATTTT	CASSDAGDQPQHF
TRBV4-1	.	.	TRBJ1-2	TGCGCCAGCAGTCAAGATGGTACATGGAGGATAACCTCGGGTCGGGGCTACACCTTC	CASSQDGTWRITSGRGYTF
TRBV7-2	.	.	TRBJ1-4	TGTGCCAGCAGCTTCAGGAGGGGTAATGAAAAACTGTTTTTT	CASSFRRGNEKLFF
TRBV7-2	.	.	TRBJ2-2	TGTGCCAGCAGCTTGGGACTGATCTACACCGGGGAGCTGTTTTTT	CASSLGLIYTGELFF
TRBV13	.	.	TRBJ2-1	TGTGCCAGCAGCTTTGTTTTAGGGGACTCCTACAATGAGCAGTTCTTC	CASSFVLGDSYNEQFF
TRBV7-2	.	.	TRBJ1-2	TGTGCCAGCAGCTTGGACCGGGTGAGCTATGGCTACACCTTC	CASSLDRVSYGYTF
TRBV7-8	.	.	TRBJ1-1	TGTGCCAGCAGCTTAGCCGGTCGGGGAATGAGGAACACTGAAGCTTTCTTT	CASSLAGRGMRNTEAFF
TRBV18	.	.	TRBJ1-1	TGTGCCAGCTCACCATTCTCTAGTCCAGGGGTGACTGAAGCTTTCTTT	CASSPFSSPGVTEAFF